This TCR beta chain derives from a study of vaccination and CD4 T cells after COVID-19. Study-level information: Control cultures used a CEFX viral epitope pool, an HIV-1 Nef peptide pool, or no peptide.

This clonotype was recorded a few times. Antigen: not known. The study's findings and limits: Among convalescent patients, a median around 86% of reactive clones emerged only after vaccination.

Oncomine TCR Beta short-read sequencing was applied to DNA from cultured CD4+ T cells. TCRdb used MiXCR to reprocess the PCR reads, holding one entry per CDR3 protein. The sample lists 9,500 to 12,000 distinct CDR3 sequences, more than 35% seen once, with 30% to 40% in the top ten. The sample's treatment: approximately 9-day PBMC culture with coronavirus spike peptide pools or control peptides (ViraFEST assay). This CDR3 comprises 14 residues. Germline V gene data show CDR1 as DFQATT and CDR2 as SNEGSKA (reference sequence). Trimming removed 5 bases from V and 0 bases from J; junction bases left unmatched: 3.

The sequence derives from a human donor who had recovered from COVID-19. The sample consisted of CD4+ T cells from blood, cultured in vitro. The rearrangement links TRBV20-1 to TRBJ1-5, with TRBD1 identical over 8 bases. CDR3 coding DNA: TGCAGTGCTGGACAGGGAGTTAGCAATCAGCCCCAGCATTTT. It translates to CSAGQGVSNQPQHF.